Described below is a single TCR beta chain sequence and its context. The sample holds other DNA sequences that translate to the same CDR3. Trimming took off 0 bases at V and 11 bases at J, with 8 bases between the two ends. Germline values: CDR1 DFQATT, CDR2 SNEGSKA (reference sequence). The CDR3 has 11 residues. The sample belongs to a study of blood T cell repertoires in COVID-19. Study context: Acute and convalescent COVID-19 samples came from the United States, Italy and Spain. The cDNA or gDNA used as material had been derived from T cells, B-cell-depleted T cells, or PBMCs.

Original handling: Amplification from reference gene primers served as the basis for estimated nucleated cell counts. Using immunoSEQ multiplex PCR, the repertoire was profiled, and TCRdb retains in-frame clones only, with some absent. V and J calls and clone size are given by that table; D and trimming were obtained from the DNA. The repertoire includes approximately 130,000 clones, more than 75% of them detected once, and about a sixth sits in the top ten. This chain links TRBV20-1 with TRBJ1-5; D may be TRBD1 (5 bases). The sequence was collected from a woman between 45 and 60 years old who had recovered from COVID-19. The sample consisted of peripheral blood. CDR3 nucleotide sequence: TGCAGTGCTAGAGATCGGGGGTCCCAGCATTTT. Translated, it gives CSARDRGSQHF.